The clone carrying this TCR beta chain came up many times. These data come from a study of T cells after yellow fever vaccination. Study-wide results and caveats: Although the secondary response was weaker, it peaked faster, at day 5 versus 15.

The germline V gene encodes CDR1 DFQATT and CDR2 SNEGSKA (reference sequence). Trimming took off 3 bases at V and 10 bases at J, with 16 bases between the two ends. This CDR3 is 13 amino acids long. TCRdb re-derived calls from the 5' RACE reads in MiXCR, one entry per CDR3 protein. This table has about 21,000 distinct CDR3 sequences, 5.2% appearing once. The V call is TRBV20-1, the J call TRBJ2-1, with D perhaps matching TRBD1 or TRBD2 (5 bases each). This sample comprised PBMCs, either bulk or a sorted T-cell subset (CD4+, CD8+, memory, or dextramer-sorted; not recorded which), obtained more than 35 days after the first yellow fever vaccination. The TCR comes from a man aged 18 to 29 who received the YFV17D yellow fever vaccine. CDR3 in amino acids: CSASKGRLGEQFF. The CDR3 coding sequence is TGCAGTGCTAGTAAGGGACGGCTCGGCGAGCAGTTCTTC.